This T cell receptor (beta chain) was retrieved from a study of T cells after yellow fever vaccination. V gave up 1 base and J gave up 0 bases; unmatched junction bases: 11. Germline V gives CDR1 KGHSH, CDR2 LQKENI. The CDR3 covers 20 residues. To note about this clonotype: Its specificity is unknown.

Regarding the study as a whole: Although most clonotypes did not, a small share appeared in both CD4 and CD8 compartments.

TCRdb reprocessed the 5' RACE reads with MiXCR, giving one entry per CDR3 protein. The data contain under 550,000 distinct CDR3 sequences, around a fifth of them singletons. This clonotype was obtained from a man between 18 and 29 years old who received the YFV17D yellow fever vaccine. The V and J genes are TRBV18 and TRBJ1-6; 8 bases map to TRBD1. The sequencing used PBMCs, collected 20 to 25 days after the first yellow fever vaccination. The CDR3 spells CASSPRALQGASSYNSPLHF. The CDR3 DNA reads as TGTGCCAGCTCACCACGTGCGTTGCAGGGGGCGAGCTCCTATAATTCACCCCTCCACTTT.